The next 25 T cell receptor beta chains were all read from a single sample in a study of blood T cell repertoires in COVID-19. Assay: immunoSEQ multiplex PCR; the TCRdb copy retains only in-frame clones and omits some. The repertoire holds about 190,000 clones, with roughly three quarters as singletons. Source material: peripheral blood. All receptors derive from a man in his 60s with active or convalescent COVID-19.

The chain uses TRBV11-1 and TRBJ2-5, with 7 bases fitting TRBD2. CDR1 SGHAT and CDR2 FQDESV come from the germline V gene (reference sequence). V gave up 2 bases and J gave up 5 bases; unmatched junction bases: 8. The CDR3 totals 15 residues. This CDR3 is CASSLYAGVEETQYF. CDR3 nucleotides: TGTGCCAGCAGCTTATACGCGGGAGTGGAGGAGACCCAGTACTTC.

The genes are TRBV7-9 and TRBJ2-7; the match to TRBD1 covers 10 bases. There are 15 residues in the CDR3. Germline CDR1 is SEHNR and CDR2 is FQNEAQ (reference sequence). Germline trimming cut 5 bases from V and 8 bases from J; bases unmatched to any gene: 12. Here the CDR3 DNA reads TGTGCCAGCAGCGACAGGGGGCGAGGGCCTGGGCAGCAGTACTTC. Residues: CASSDRGRGPGQQYF.

The chain combines TRBV18 with TRBJ2-7; 12 bases map to TRBD2. This CDR3 is 15 amino acids long. CDR1 and CDR2 (germline): KGHSH, LQKENI. The V gene end was trimmed by 3 bases and the J gene end by 5 bases; junction bases not matched to a gene: 5. The CDR3, as DNA: TGTGCCAGCTCACCCCTGACTAGCGGGAGCGACGAGCAGTACTTC. This sequence encodes CASSPLTSGSDEQYF.

In this sample, this clone turned up a few times. The chain's CDR3 is CASTGTGARAGELFF. The DNA of the CDR3 is TGTGCCAGCACCGGGACAGGGGCACGCGCCGGGGAGCTGTTTTTT. The rearrangement links TRBV27 to TRBJ2-2, with 10 bases lining up with TRBD1. Germline lookup yields CDR1 MNHEY and CDR2 SMNVEV (reference sequence). The CDR3 is made up of 15 amino acids. J lost 6 bases, V lost 7 bases, and 8 bases had no gene match.

The chain is built from TRBV7-3 and TRBJ2-5; tentative D call: TRBD1 (5 bases). V was trimmed by 5 bases and J by 2 bases, leaving 9 bases between them. Germline V lookup: CDR1 SGHTA, CDR2 FQGTGA. The CDR3 is made up of 13 amino acids. The CDR3 reads CASSPQAQETQYF. CDR3 DNA: TGTGCCAGCAGCCCACAGGCACAAGAGACCCAGTACTTC.

This clone was seen more than once but under ten times. The V gene is TRBV10-3, the J gene TRBJ1-2, with 7 nucleotides matching TRBD1. Germline lookup yields CDR1 ENHRY and CDR2 SYGVKD. V was pared by 4 bases and J by 5 bases, with 7 bases of the junction left unmatched. CDR3 length: 14 residues. The CDR3 loop is CAISGGGEHYGYTF. The CDR3 nucleotides are TGTGCCATCAGTGGAGGGGGCGAGCATTATGGCTACACCTTC.

The CDR3 region has the DNA TGTGCCACCAGTGACCCTACAGGGGGGCACACAGATACGCAGTATTTT. It encodes CATSDPTGGHTDTQYF. V and J are TRBV24-1 and TRBJ2-3; the match to TRBD1 covers 8 bases. Losses at the gene ends were 4 bases for V and 2 bases for J; bases not matched to a gene: 7. The CDR3 has 16 amino acids. Germline lookup yields CDR1 KGHDR and CDR2 SFDVKD.

The chain uses TRBV6-2 or TRBV6-3 and TRBJ1-3, with unresolved D. This CDR3 region has 15 residues. Trimming cost V 2 bases and J 3 bases, with 11 bases left between them. Germline CDR1 reads MNHEY; CDR2 reads SVGEGT. DNA for the CDR3: TGTGCCAGCAGTTACCCCACCGGGATTGGAAACACCATATATTTT. Its translation: CASSYPTGIGNTIYF.

The chain couples TRBV11-3 to TRBJ2-3, with no clear D. Germline-derived CDR1 and CDR2 are SGHNT and YENEEA. This CDR3 region has 13 residues. V gave up 5 bases and J gave up 3 bases, with 9 bases separating them. CDR3 coding DNA: TGTGCCAGCAGCCTACGAGGAACAGATACGCAGTATTTT. Its protein is CASSLRGTDTQYF. The entire variable domain, with the rest obtained from reference TRBV11-3 and TRBJ2-3, is as follows: EAGVVQSPRYKIIEKKQPVAFWCNPISGHNTLYWYLQNLGQGPELLIRYENEEAVDDSQLPKDRFSAERLKGVDSTLKIQPAELGDSAVYLCASSLRGTDTQYFGPGTRLTVL.

CDR3 nucleotides: TGCGCCAGCGGGGACAGGGGTAACAATGAGCAGTTCTTC. Residues: CASGDRGNNEQFF. The chain joins TRBV5-1 to TRBJ2-1; 10 bases align to TRBD1. The CDR3 is made up of 13 amino acids. Germline V gene sequence: CDR1 SGHRS, CDR2 YFSETQ. V shed 7 bases, J shed 5 bases, and the junction held 3 bases outside the gene matches.

The CDR3 DNA is TGTGCCAGCAGCCAATCTGGGACTAGGCAGCCCCAGTTCTTC. Residues: CASSQSGTRQPQFF. The chain joins TRBV3-1 (or the pseudogene TRBV3-2) to TRBJ2-1; 8 nucleotides line up with TRBD2. Trimming cost V 2 bases and J 13 bases; bases outside gene matches: 10. This CDR3 region has 14 residues. Germline CDR1 and CDR2: LGHDT and YNNKEL (reference sequence).

This rearrangement joins TRBV11-2 to TRBJ2-7, with TRBD2 as a possible D gene (5 bases). The germline V and J ends were trimmed by 2 bases and 2 bases, with 13 bases remaining between them. Germline CDR1 SGHAT, CDR2 FQNNGV. CDR3 length equals 15 residues. As DNA, the CDR3 is TGTGCCAGCAGCTTATCTTTGGGAGACCCCTACGAGCAGTACTTC. Translated, it gives CASSLSLGDPYEQYF.

The chain joins TRBV18 to TRBJ1-2; TRBD1 matches 10 bases. Germline CDR1 KGHSH, CDR2 LQKENI. V trimming: 2 bases; J trimming: 7 bases; junction bases outside the gene matches: 7. The CDR3 is 15 amino acids. In DNA form, the CDR3 reads TGTGCCAGCTCACCAACCTCCGGACAGGGGGTTGGCTACACCTTC. This translates into CASSPTSGQGVGYTF.

V is TRBV28 and J is TRBJ1-4; 7 nucleotides match TRBD1. This CDR3 is built from 14 residues. Losses at the gene ends were 6 bases for V and 5 bases for J; bases not matched to a gene: 6. Germline values: CDR1 MDHEN, CDR2 SYDVKM. CDR3 DNA: TGTGCCAGCAGACCGGGACAGCAAAATGAAAAACTGTTTTTT. Translation: CASRPGQQNEKLFF.

J is TRBJ2-7 and V is TRBV19; 11 bases agree with TRBD2. Per germline, CDR1 LNHDA and CDR2 SQIVND (reference sequence). The V gene end was trimmed by 2 bases and the J gene end by 3 bases; junction bases not matched to a gene: 0. The CDR3 has 14 residues. This chain's CDR3 is CASSILAGGYEQYF. CDR3 nucleotide sequence: TGTGCCAGTAGTATACTAGCGGGAGGCTACGAGCAGTACTTC.

The V gene is TRBV7-2, the J gene TRBJ1-2; D might be TRBD1 (5 bases). Germline CDR1 and CDR2: SGHTA and FQGNSA. CDR3 length equals 17 residues. V shed 1 base and J shed 1 base, with 16 bases lying between them. The CDR3 loop is CASSLEVPGGFNYGYTF. The CDR3 bases are TGTGCCAGCAGCTTAGAAGTTCCGGGGGGTTTTAACTATGGCTACACCTTC.

This rearrangement joins TRBV14 to TRBJ2-3, with TRBD2 identical over 9 bases. Germline V gives CDR1 SGHDN, CDR2 FVKESK. The junction had 7 bases not matched to a gene; V was cut back by 0 bases and J by 3 bases. The CDR3 is 17 residues long. The CDR3 nucleotides are TGTGCCAGCAGCCAAGATCAGGTAGCGGGAGCGACAGATACGCAGTATTTT. Translating gives CASSQDQVAGATDTQYF.

This chain connects TRBV7-6 to TRBJ2-7, with D perhaps TRBD1 (6 bases). The CDR3 is 16 amino acids. V was cut by 2 bases and J by 4 bases, with 18 bases left in between. CDR1 SGHVS and CDR2 FNYEAQ come from the germline V gene. CDR3 DNA sequence: TGTGCCAGCAGCTTATTGGCAGGGGCCAAGAGGTACGAGCAGTACTTC. Encoded protein: CASSLLAGAKRYEQYF.

This clone showed up just a few times. This chain joins TRBV25-1 and TRBJ1-5; 9 bases align to TRBD1. CDR1 and CDR2 from the germline V gene are MGHDK and SYGVNS. The CDR3 runs 13 residues. V trimming: 5 bases; J trimming: 7 bases; junction bases outside the gene matches: 3. The CDR3 spells CASSRTGEQPQHF. CDR3 sequence (DNA): TGTGCCAGCAGTCGGACAGGGGAACAGCCCCAGCATTTT.

J is TRBJ1-2 and V is TRBV19; TRBD1 matches 7 bases. Germline-derived CDR1 and CDR2 are LNHDA and SQIVND (reference sequence). This CDR3 contains 12 residues. The V segment lost 5 bases and the J segment 8 bases; nucleotides outside the gene matches: 5. The DNA of the CDR3 is TGTGCCAGTAGTCCGAGACAGGGCGGCTACACCTTC. This encodes CASSPRQGGYTF.

The chain employs TRBV5-4 and TRBJ1-2, with D perhaps matching TRBD1 (6 bases). The CDR3 extends over 14 amino acids. V lost 1 base to trimming and J lost 7 bases, with 14 bases between them. CDR1 is SGHNT and CDR2 is YYREEE in the germline V gene (reference sequence). The CDR3 reads CASSLSWTVPGYTF. DNA for the CDR3: TGTGCCAGCAGCTTGTCCTGGACAGTACCTGGCTACACCTTC. Based on the CDR3 plus reference TRBV5-4 and TRBJ1-2, the full variable domain is ETGVTQSPTHLIKTRGQQVTLRCSSQSGHNTVSWYQQALGQGPQFIFQYYREEENGRGNFPPRFSGLQFPNYSSELNVNALELDDSALYLCASSLSWTVPGYTFGSGTRLTVV.

V usage is TRBV28 and J usage is TRBJ2-7; 8 bases line up with TRBD2. This CDR3 region has 18 residues. Germline V gives CDR1 MDHEN, CDR2 SYDVKM. V dropped 2 bases and J dropped 0; count of bases not matched to a gene: 12. The DNA of the CDR3 is TGTGCCAGCAGTTTAAGCCGATGGGGCGGGAGGCTCTCCTACGAGCAGTACTTC. It codes for CASSLSRWGGRLSYEQYF.

The chain links TRBV7-9 to TRBJ1-4, with TRBD1 matching 8 bases. CDR3 length: 18 residues. V lost 2 bases to trimming and J lost 4 bases; unmatched junction nucleotides: 12. Germline assignment: CDR1 SEHNR and CDR2 FQNEAQ (reference sequence). The CDR3 region is CASSLPEDRAFNNEKLFF. The CDR3, as DNA: TGTGCCAGCAGCTTACCTGAGGACAGGGCATTCAATAATGAAAAACTGTTTTTT.

The chain combines TRBV6-2 or TRBV6-3 with TRBJ1-2; possibly TRBD1 for D (5 bases). Deletions cut 0 bases from V and 7 bases from J, with 9 bases between. The CDR3 is made up of 13 amino acids. The V gene's germline CDR1 is MNHEY and CDR2 SVGEGT. The CDR3 DNA is TGTGCCAGCAGTTACTCGCAGGGATCTGGCTACACCTTC. It translates to CASSYSQGSGYTF.

This CDR3 is CASRSGTGGGYEQYF. CDR3 nucleotides: TGTGCCAGCAGGTCCGGGACAGGGGGCGGTTACGAGCAGTACTTC. The chain employs TRBV5-4 and TRBJ2-7, with 12 bases identical to TRBD1. Trimming cost V 5 bases and J 4 bases; bases outside gene matches: 7. Germline V gene sequence: CDR1 SGHNT, CDR2 YYREEE (reference sequence). The CDR3 is 15 residues long.